Following are 4 T cell receptor beta chains from one sample sequenced in a study of low-dose radiotherapy and immunotherapy resistance in tumors (dated by TCRdb to 2021 to 2024). The sample's time point label, in plain terms: after trial treatment. Reading the label with the study, this specimen's treatment or condition is: LDRT plus nivolumab, ipilimumab, low-dose cyclophosphamide and aspirin (RACIN trial). Sequencing was performed on an Illumina HiSeq 2500. To make first-strand cDNA, Superscript III was used along with a set of TRAV- and TRBV-specific primers so that both the TCRalpha and TCRbeta chains were covered. TCRs were amplified for 20 PCR cycles with Phusion, using a constant-region primer paired with the adapter attached to the V primers. Clones were called with MiXCR by TCRdb after fastp trimmed the public reads at Q25, and only in-frame beta chains were retained. Records with the same CDR3 protein are collapsed into one entry carrying the most frequent genes and DNA. The sample has approximately 91,000 distinct CDR3 sequences on record, 20% to 25% of them singletons. The ten largest make up 9.5% to 15% of the sample.

The sequencing used PBMCs, collected after low-dose radiotherapy plus immunotherapy. The receptors derive from a female donor with ovarian cancer.

This clonotype was recorded many times. This sequence joins TRBV4-2 and TRBJ2-7; 13 bases align to TRBD2. CDR1 LGHNA and CDR2 YNFKEQ come from the germline V gene. V lost 2 bases, J lost 12 bases, and 10 bases stayed unmatched. The CDR3 contains 15 residues. CDR3 DNA: TGTGCCAGCAGCCAATTCCCCGGGACTAGCGGGGACCTGTACTTC. Residues: CASSQFPGTSGDLYF.

This clonotype was observed many times. V and J are TRBV27 and TRBJ2-3; 8 positions match TRBD2. The CDR3 runs to 15 residues. V was pared by 2 bases and J by 2 bases, with 3 bases of the junction left unmatched. From germline, CDR1 is MNHEY and CDR2 SMNVEV (reference sequence). CDR3 DNA sequence: TGTGCCAGCAGTTTACGGGGGGGTGACACAGATACGCAGTATTTT. This gives the protein CASSLRGGDTDTQYF.

This clonotype was found many times. The chain combines TRBV7-9 with TRBJ2-3; 10 nucleotides agree with TRBD2. Germline V gene data show CDR1 as SEHNR and CDR2 as FQNEAQ (reference sequence). This CDR3 is built from 16 residues. The J segment lost 7 bases and the V segment lost 5 bases, leaving 12 bases of the junction unmatched. The CDR3 is CASSVTAGGPPNTQYF. The CDR3 coding sequence is TGTGCCAGCAGCGTCACAGCGGGAGGGCCTCCTAATACGCAGTATTTT.

This clonotype was seen a handful of times. This chain connects TRBV2 to TRBJ2-5; 12 bases agree with TRBD2. Trimming at V came to 7 bases and at J to 5 bases, leaving 8 bases not matched to a gene. The CDR3 is made up of 15 amino acids. CDR1 and CDR2 from the germline V gene are SNHLY and FYNNEI. The CDR3 here is CASKASGGAGETQYF. CDR3 coding DNA: TGTGCCAGCAAGGCTAGCGGGGGGGCCGGGGAGACCCAGTACTTC. The entire variable domain, with the rest obtained from reference TRBV2 and TRBJ2-5, is as follows: EPEVTQTPSHQVTQMGQEVILRCVPISNHLYFYWYRQILGQKVEFLVSFYNNEISEKSEIFDDQFSVERPDGSNFTLKIRSTKLEDSAMYFCASKASGGAGETQYFGPGTRLLVL.